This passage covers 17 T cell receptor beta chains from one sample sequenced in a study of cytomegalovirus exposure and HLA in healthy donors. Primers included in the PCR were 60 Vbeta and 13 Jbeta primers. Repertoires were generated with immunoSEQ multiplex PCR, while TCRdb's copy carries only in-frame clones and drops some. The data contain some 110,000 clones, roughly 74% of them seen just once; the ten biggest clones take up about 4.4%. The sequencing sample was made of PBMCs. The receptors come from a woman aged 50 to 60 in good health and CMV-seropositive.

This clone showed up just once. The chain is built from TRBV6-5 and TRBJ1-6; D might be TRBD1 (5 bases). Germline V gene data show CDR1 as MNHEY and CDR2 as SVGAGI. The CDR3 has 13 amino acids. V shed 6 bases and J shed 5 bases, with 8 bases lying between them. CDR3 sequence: CASRRGNNSPLHF. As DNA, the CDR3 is TGTGCCAGCAGACGGGGGAATAATTCACCCCTCCACTTT.

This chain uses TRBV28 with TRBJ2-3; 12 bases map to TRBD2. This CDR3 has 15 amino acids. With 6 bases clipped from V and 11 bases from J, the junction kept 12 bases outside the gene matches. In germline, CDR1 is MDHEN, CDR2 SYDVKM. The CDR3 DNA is TGTGCCAGCAGCTTCCCCCCATTACTAGCGGGGGGGCAGTATTTT. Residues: CASSFPPLLAGGQYF.

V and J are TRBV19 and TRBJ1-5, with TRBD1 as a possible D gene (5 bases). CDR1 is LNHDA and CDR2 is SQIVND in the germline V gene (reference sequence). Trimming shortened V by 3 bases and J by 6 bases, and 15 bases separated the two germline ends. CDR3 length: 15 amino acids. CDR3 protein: CASSIGRAGSQPQHF. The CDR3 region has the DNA TGTGCCAGTAGTATTGGCAGGGCCGGCAGTCAGCCCCAGCATTTT.

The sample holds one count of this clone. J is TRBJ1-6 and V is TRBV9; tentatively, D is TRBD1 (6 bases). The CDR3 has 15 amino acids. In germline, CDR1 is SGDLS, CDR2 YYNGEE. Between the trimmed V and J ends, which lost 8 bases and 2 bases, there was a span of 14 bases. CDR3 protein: CASSGAGAYNSPLHF. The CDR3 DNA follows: TGTGCCAGTTCAGGGGCGGGGGCCTATAATTCACCCCTCCACTTT.

The chain's CDR3 is CASSSYDYNEQFF. The CDR3 nucleotides are TGTGCCAGCAGTTCCTACGACTACAATGAGCAGTTCTTC. The chain carries TRBV6-6 and TRBJ2-1; no reliable D call. Germline lookup yields CDR1 MNHNY and CDR2 SVGAGI (reference sequence). Trimming took 4 bases from V and 3 from J, leaving 7 bases between them. This CDR3 comprises 13 residues.

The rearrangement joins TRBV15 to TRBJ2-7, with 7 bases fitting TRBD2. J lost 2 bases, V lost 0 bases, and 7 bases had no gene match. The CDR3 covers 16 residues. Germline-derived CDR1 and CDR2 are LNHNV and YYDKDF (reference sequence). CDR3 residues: CATSRDWGGATYEQYF. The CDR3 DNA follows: TGTGCCACCAGCAGAGATTGGGGGGGAGCTACCTACGAGCAGTACTTC.

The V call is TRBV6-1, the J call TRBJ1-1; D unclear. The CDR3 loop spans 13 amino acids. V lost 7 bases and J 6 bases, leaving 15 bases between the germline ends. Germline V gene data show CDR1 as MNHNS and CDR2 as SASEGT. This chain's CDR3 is CASKLVRESEAFF. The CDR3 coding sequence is TGTGCCAGCAAATTGGTTCGGGAGTCTGAAGCTTTCTTT.

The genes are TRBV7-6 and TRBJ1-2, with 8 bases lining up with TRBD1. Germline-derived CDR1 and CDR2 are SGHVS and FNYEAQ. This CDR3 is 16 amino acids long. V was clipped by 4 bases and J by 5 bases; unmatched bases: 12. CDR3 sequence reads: CASSSEPTGEVYGYTF. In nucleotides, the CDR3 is TGTGCCAGCAGCTCAGAGCCGACAGGGGAGGTTTATGGCTACACCTTC. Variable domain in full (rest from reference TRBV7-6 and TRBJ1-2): GAGVSQSPRYKVTKRGQDVALRCDPISGHVSLYWYRQALGQGPEFLTYFNYEAQQDKSGLPNDRFSAERPEGSISTLTIQRTEQRDSAMYRCASSSEPTGEVYGYTFGSGTRLTVV.

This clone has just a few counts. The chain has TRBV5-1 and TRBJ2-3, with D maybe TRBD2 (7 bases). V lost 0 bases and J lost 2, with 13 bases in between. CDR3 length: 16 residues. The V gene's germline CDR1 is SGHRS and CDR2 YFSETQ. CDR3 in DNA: TGCGCCAGCAGCTTGGCGGGCGGGGGCCTCACAGATACGCAGTATTTT. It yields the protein CASSLAGGGLTDTQYF.

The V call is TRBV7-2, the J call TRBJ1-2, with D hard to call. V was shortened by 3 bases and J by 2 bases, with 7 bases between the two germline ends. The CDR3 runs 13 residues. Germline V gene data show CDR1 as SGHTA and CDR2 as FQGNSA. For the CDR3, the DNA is TGTGCCAGCAGCTTTGACTCAAACTATGGCTACACCTTC. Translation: CASSFDSNYGYTF.

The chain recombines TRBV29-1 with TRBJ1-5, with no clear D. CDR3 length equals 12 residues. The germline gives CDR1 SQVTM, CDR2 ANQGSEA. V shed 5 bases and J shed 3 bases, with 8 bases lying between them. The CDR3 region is CSVRGDNQPQHF. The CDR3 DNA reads TGCAGCGTTCGAGGAGACAATCAGCCCCAGCATTTT.

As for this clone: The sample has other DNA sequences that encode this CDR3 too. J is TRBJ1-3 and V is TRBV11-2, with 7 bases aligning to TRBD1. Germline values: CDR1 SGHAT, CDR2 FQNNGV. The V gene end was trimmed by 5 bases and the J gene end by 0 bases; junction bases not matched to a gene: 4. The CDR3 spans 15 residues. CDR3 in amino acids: CASSLAGGSGNTIYF. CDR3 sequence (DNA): TGTGCCAGCAGCCTCGCAGGGGGCTCTGGAAACACCATATATTTT.

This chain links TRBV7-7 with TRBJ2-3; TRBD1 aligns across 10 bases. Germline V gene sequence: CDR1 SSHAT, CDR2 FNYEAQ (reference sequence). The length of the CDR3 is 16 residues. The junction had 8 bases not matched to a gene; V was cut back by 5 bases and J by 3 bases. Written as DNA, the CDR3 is TGTGCCAGCAGCCGACCCGGGACAGGGGAAACAGATACGCAGTATTTT. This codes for CASSRPGTGETDTQYF.

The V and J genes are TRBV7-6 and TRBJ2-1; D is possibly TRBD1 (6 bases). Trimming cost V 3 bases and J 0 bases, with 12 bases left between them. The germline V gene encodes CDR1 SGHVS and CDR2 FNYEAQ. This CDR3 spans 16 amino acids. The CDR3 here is CASSLQGQSSYNEQFF. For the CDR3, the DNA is TGTGCCAGCAGCTTGCAAGGACAGAGCTCCTACAATGAGCAGTTCTTC.

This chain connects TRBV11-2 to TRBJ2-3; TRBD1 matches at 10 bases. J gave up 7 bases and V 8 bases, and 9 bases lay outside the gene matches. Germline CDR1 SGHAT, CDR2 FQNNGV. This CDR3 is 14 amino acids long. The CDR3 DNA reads TGTGCCAGCTCTGGGACAGGGGTGTCCCATACGCAGTATTTT. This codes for CASSGTGVSHTQYF.

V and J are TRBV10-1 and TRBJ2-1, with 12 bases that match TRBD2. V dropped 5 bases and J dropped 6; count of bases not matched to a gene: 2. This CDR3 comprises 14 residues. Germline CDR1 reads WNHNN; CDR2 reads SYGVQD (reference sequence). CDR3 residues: CASSRLAGVNEQFF. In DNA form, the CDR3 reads TGCGCCAGCAGTAGACTAGCGGGGGTCAATGAGCAGTTCTTC.

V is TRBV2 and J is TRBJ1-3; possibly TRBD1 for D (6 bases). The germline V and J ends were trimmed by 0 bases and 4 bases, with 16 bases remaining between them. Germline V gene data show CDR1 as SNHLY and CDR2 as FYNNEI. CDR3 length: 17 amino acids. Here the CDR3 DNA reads TGTGCCAGCAGTGAAGCGCTTCAGGGGTCAGGGGGAAACACCATATATTTT. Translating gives CASSEALQGSGGNTIYF.